The following is a T cell receptor (beta chain) sequence with its context. The sample belongs to a study of blood T cell repertoires in COVID-19. Turning to the study itself: The United States, Italy and Spain were the sources of the acute and convalescent COVID-19 samples. T cells, B-cell-depleted T cells, or PBMCs supplied cDNA or gDNA.

The authors' processing: Reference gene primer amplification in the assay estimated nucleated cell counts. Only in-frame clones appear in the TCRdb table, and some are missing; sequencing was by immunoSEQ multiplex PCR. For V, J and clone size, that table is used; D and trimming come from the DNA. This sample yields 160,000 or so clones, of which around 92% are seen a single time; 2.5% to 3.5% belongs to the top ten. This CDR3 is 13 amino acids long. V lost 0 bases to trimming and J lost 10 bases, with 12 bases between them. Germline CDR1 and CDR2: LGHDT and YNNKEL (reference sequence). The origin of this receptor is a man in his 60s with acute or convalescent COVID-19. This chain uses TRBV3-1 (or the pseudogene TRBV3-2) with TRBJ1-1, with unresolved D. The sample taken for sequencing was peripheral blood. The CDR3 DNA follows: TGTGCCAGCAGCCAAGAGGTGCAGTCGGGAGCTTTCTTT. Encoded protein: CASSQEVQSGAFF.